This is a list of T cell receptor beta chains from one sample in a study of blood T cell repertoires in COVID-19. Profiling relied on immunoSEQ multiplex PCR, and the TCRdb table lists in-frame clones only, not all of them. The table has 45,000 to 65,000 clones, more than 90% seen once. The specimen was peripheral blood. The source of these receptors is a woman aged 80 or over with acute or convalescent COVID-19. Both conserved end residues are part of each CDR3. The D gene is left open where the match is weak. Some rows have no size entry. The others give once, few or many, or a class for an expanded clone.

once NA TRBJ2-1 TRBV4-3 CASSQGGFGGGSSDEQFF TGCGCCAGCAGCCAAGGGGGATTTGGGGGCGGGAGCTCCGATGAGCAGTTCTTC
NA NA TRBJ1-1 TRBV27 CASSRGREAFF TGTGCCAGCAGTCGAGGCAGAGAAGCTTTCTTT
NA TRBD1 TRBJ1-1 TRBV10-3 CAISDGTGLMNTEAFF TGTGCCATCAGTGACGGGACAGGCTTGATGAACACTGAAGCTTTCTTT
few NA TRBJ1-5 TRBV19 CASTEPQGLASNQPQHF TGTGCCAGCACCGAACCTCAGGGACTCGCTTCCAATCAGCCCCAGCATTTT
once NA TRBJ2-5 TRBV30 CAWSVFGGRAPYF TGTGCCTGGAGTGTATTCGGGGGGCGCGCTCCATACTTC
NA NA TRBJ2-7 TRBV2 CASSVGYEQYF TGTGCCAGCAGCGTCGGTTACGAGCAGTACTTC
NA NA TRBJ2-7 TRBV4-3 CASSQVHLKISEQYF TGCGCCAGCAGCCAAGTGCATCTAAAAATATCCGAGCAGTACTTC
NA TRBD2 TRBJ2-2 TRBV18 CASSRGLAGTGELFF TGTGCCAGCTCACGAGGACTAGCGGGCACCGGGGAGCTGTTTTTT
NA NA TRBJ1-1 TRBV7-3 CASSLTAGVSSEAFF TGTGCCAGCAGCTTAACGGCAGGGGTATCAAGTGAAGCTTTCTTT
NA NA TRBJ1-3 TRBV5-4 CASSLESGIGNTIYF TGTGCCAGCAGCTTGGAGTCAGGGATAGGAAACACCATATATTTT
few TRBD1 TRBJ1-4 TRBV9 CASSPGTGGSALLNEKLFF TGTGCCAGCAGCCCCGGGACAGGGGGTTCCGCTCTTCTAAATGAAAAACTGTTTTTT
NA NA TRBJ1-6 TRBV4-2 CASSQDRRDGSPLHF TGTGCCAGCAGCCAAGATAGGAGGGATGGTTCACCCCTCCACTTT
NA TRBD1 TRBJ1-2 TRBV7-2 CASSMDRQGGYTF TGTGCCAGCAGCATGGACAGGCAGGGAGGCTACACCTTC
NA TRBD2 TRBJ2-7 TRBV19 CATTGSGSGAPYEQYF TGTGCCACAACGGGTAGCGGGTCTGGGGCCCCCTACGAGCAGTACTTC